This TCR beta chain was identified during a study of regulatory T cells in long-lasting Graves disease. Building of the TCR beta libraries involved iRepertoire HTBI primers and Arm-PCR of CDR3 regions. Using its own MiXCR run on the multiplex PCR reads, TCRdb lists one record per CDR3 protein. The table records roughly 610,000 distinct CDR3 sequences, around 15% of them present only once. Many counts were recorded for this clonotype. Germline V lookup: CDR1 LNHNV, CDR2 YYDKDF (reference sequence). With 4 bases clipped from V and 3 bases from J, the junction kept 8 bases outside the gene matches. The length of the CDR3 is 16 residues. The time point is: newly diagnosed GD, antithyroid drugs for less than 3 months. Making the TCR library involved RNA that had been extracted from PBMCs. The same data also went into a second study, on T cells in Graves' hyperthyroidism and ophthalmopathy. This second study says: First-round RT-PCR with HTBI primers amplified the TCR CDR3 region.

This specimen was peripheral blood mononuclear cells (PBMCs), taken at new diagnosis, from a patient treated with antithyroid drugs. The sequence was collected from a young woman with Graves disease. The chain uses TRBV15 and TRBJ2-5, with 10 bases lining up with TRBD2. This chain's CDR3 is CATSTSTSGPKETQYF. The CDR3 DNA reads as TGTGCCACCAGCACGTCGACTAGCGGGCCGAAAGAGACCCAGTACTTC.